Each of the 21 T cell receptor beta chains below was sequenced from the same sample in a study of T cell repertoires in cytomegalovirus infection. TCRdb re-called the reads with MiXCR, one entry per CDR3 protein. The sample includes some 150,000 distinct CDR3 sequences, about 6.1% of them seen just once. Material for sequencing was PBMCs. The receptors were gathered from a human donor in good health (CMV status not recorded). Some clones in this sample may be carry-over from other donors' samples.

In its sample, this clonotype was seen many times. V usage is TRBV7-2 and J usage is TRBJ1-1; 8 nucleotides match TRBD1. The CDR3 has 17 amino acids. The ends lost 1 base at V and 0 bases at J; junction bases unmatched: 7. From germline, CDR1 is SGHTA and CDR2 FQGNSA. This chain's CDR3 is CASSLVGTGPMNTEAFF. The CDR3, as DNA: TGTGCCAGCAGCTTAGTAGGGACAGGTCCCATGAACACTGAAGCTTTCTTT.

This clonotype was recorded only once. The germline gene is not matched at one end of the junction; a read error may be the cause. The V and J genes are TRBV29-1 and TRBJ2-1; maybe TRBD1 (6 bases). Germline CDR1 and CDR2: SQVTM and ANQGSEA. The CDR3 runs to 12 residues. In DNA form, the CDR3 reads TGCAGCGCCGATGGACAGTACAATGACCAGTTCTTC. Translating gives CSADGQYNDQFF.

At least ten counts were recorded for this clonotype. The V gene is TRBV7-3, the J gene TRBJ1-1; tentative D call: TRBD1 (6 bases). The CDR3 spans 17 residues. The V end was cut by 3 bases, the J end by 1 base, with 18 bases between. The germline V gene encodes CDR1 SGHTA and CDR2 FQGTGA. The CDR3: CASSLGGPFRKNTEAFF. The CDR3 DNA is TGTGCCAGCAGCTTGGGGGGCCCCTTCAGAAAGAACACTGAAGCTTTCTTT. The full variable domain, with the rest looked up from reference TRBV7-3 and TRBJ1-1, is GAGVSQTPSNKVTEKGKYVELRCDPISGHTALYWYRQSLGQGPEFLIYFQGTGAADDSGLPNDRFFAVRPEGSVSTLKIQRTERGDSAVYLCASSLGGPFRKNTEAFFGQGTRLTVV.

Points on this clonotype: Compared with germline, one end of the junction differs, possibly owing to a read error. The chain has TRBV4-3 and TRBJ1-3; no clear D gene. The CDR3 length is 13 residues. Germline values: CDR1 LGHNA, CDR2 YSLEER. CDR3 sequence (DNA): TGCGCCAGCAGCCAAGACCCGGGCACCCAGTCAAAATTT. As protein: CASSQDPGTQSKF.

This clonotype occurred a few times. The chain joins TRBV3-1 to TRBJ2-5; D possibly matches TRBD1 or TRBD2 (5 bases each). V shed 3 bases and J shed 6 bases, with 11 bases lying between them. Germline values: CDR1 LGHDT, CDR2 YNNKEL (reference sequence). The CDR3 runs to 13 residues. The CDR3 bases are TGTGCCAGCAGCCACGGGGCGACTAAGACCCAGTACTTC. Translation gives CASSHGATKTQYF.

This clonotype was counted at least ten times. The gene calls are TRBV7-8 and TRBJ2-5; D possibly corresponds to TRBD2 (7 bases). Trimming left V 0 bases short and J 5 bases short, with 16 bases between. There are 16 residues in the CDR3. Germline V gives CDR1 SGHVS, CDR2 FQNEAQ. The CDR3 sequence is CASSLAGGRGSETQYF. CDR3 sequence (DNA): TGTGCCAGCAGCTTAGCGGGGGGGCGGGGGTCGGAGACCCAGTACTTC.

This clonotype was observed many times. The chain is built from TRBV7-2 and TRBJ2-3, with D possibly TRBD2 on 5 matching bases. V lost 5 bases to trimming and J lost 5 bases, with 11 bases between them. This CDR3 comprises 13 residues. CDR1 is SGHTA, CDR2 FQGNSA, per germline. Here the CDR3 reads CASSPERVDTQYF. In nucleotides, the CDR3 is TGTGCCAGCAGCCCCGAGAGGGTAGATACGCAGTATTTT.

The table lists this clonotype with many counts. V usage is TRBV20-1 and J usage is TRBJ2-7, with TRBD1 matching 8 bases. There are 13 residues in the CDR3. Trimming took 6 bases from V and 4 from J; bases not matched to a gene: 8. The germline CDR1 and CDR2 sequences are DFQATT and SNEGSKA (reference sequence). The CDR3 protein is CSALGQASYEQYF. The CDR3, as DNA: TGCAGTGCGCTGGGACAGGCTTCTTACGAGCAGTACTTC.

This clonotype was counted ten times or more. This sequence joins TRBV29-1 and TRBJ2-1; 11 bases fit TRBD2. The CDR3 is 15 residues long. Germline V gene sequence: CDR1 SQVTM, CDR2 ANQGSEA. Losses at the gene ends were 5 bases for V and 3 bases for J; bases not matched to a gene: 6. In DNA, the CDR3 is TGCAGCGTTCTTCCTAGCGGGGGGTACTACAATGAGCAGTTCTTC. Its translation: CSVLPSGGYYNEQFF.

This clonotype was recorded many times. The genes are TRBV2 and TRBJ1-1; 9 bases are a match to TRBD1. CDR1 SNHLY and CDR2 FYNNEI come from the germline V gene. The trim removed 6 bases at V and 8 bases at J, leaving 16 bases unmatched. The CDR3 is 16 residues long. CDR3 nucleotide sequence: TGTGCCAGCAGCCTGAGCGCCCAAGGGACAGGGACCGAAGCTTTCTTT. Its translation is CASSLSAQGTGTEAFF. Combining the CDR3 with reference TRBV2 and TRBJ1-1 gives the whole variable domain EPEVTQTPSHQVTQMGQEVILRCVPISNHLYFYWYRQILGQKVEFLVSFYNNEISEKSEIFDDQFSVERPDGSNFTLKIRSTKLEDSAMYFCASSLSAQGTGTEAFFGQGTRLTVV.

J is TRBJ2-1 and V is TRBV29-1; the match to TRBD2 covers 7 bases. Germline lookup yields CDR1 SQVTM and CDR2 ANQGSEA. The CDR3 contains 17 residues. The junction had 12 bases not matched to a gene; V was cut back by 4 bases and J by 0 bases. The CDR3 DNA reads as TGCAGCGTTGGGACTAGGTCTTCGTCGGGCTCCTACAATGAGCAGTTCTTC. Protein product: CSVGTRSSSGSYNEQFF.

At least ten counts were recorded for this clonotype. The rearrangement uses TRBV11-2 and TRBJ1-1, with 8 positions matching TRBD1. Trimming took 4 bases from V and 6 from J; bases not matched to a gene: 13. CDR3 length equals 16 residues. The germline gives CDR1 SGHAT, CDR2 FQNNGV. CDR3 in amino acids: CASSSLGQGRGAEAFF. CDR3 bases: TGTGCCAGCAGCTCTTTAGGACAGGGTCGAGGGGCTGAAGCTTTCTTT.

Ten or more counts support this clonotype. V is TRBV28 and J is TRBJ2-1; perhaps TRBD2 as D (5 bases). The length of the CDR3 is 14 residues. Trimming pared 6 bases from V and 8 bases from J, leaving 17 bases between. Germline CDR1 is MDHEN and CDR2 is SYDVKM. CDR3 nucleotide sequence: TGTGCCAGCAGCGGTTGGGGAGTGGGATATGAGCAGTTCTTC. Translated, it gives CASSGWGVGYEQFF. The whole variable domain, filled in from reference TRBV28 and TRBJ2-1, reads DVKVTQSSRYLVKRTGEKVFLECVQDMDHENMFWYRQDPGLGLRLIYFSYDVKMKEKGDIPEGYSVSREKKERFSLILESASTNQTSMYLCASSGWGVGYEQFFGPGTRLTVL.

This clonotype was counted many times. This chain links TRBV7-2 with TRBJ1-6, with TRBD1 as a possible D gene (6 bases). V shed 8 bases and J shed 6 bases, with 17 bases lying between them. The CDR3 contains 15 residues. Germline V gives CDR1 SGHTA, CDR2 FQGNSA. The CDR3 coding sequence is TGTGCCAGCCGGAGGGGGGAAGGAGTTAATTCACCCCTCCACTTT. Its translation is CASRRGEGVNSPLHF.

This clonotype appeared many times. This chain joins TRBV12-3 or TRBV12-4 and TRBJ2-3; D ambiguous. The CDR3 covers 13 residues. Trimming stripped 6 bases from V and 2 bases from J, with 9 bases between. The CDR3 region has the DNA TGTGCCAGCAGCCTCTCGAACACAGATACGCAGTATTTT. Translation: CASSLSNTDTQYF.

The table lists this clonotype with many counts. This chain uses TRBV7-2 with TRBJ1-4, with D possibly matching TRBD1 (6 bases). The CDR3 length is 14 residues. Trimming removed 5 bases at V and 2 bases at J, with 9 bases between. CDR1 is SGHTA and CDR2 is FQGNSA in the germline V gene. The chain's CDR3 is CASSGQRTNEKLFF. CDR3 nucleotide sequence: TGTGCCAGCAGCGGACAGAGGACTAATGAAAAACTGTTTTTT.

This clonotype was detected only a few times. The chain joins TRBV20-1 to TRBJ2-7; D may be TRBD2 (6 bases). This CDR3 comprises 13 residues. V lost 3 bases and J lost 6, with 15 bases in between. Germline V gene data show CDR1 as DFQATT and CDR2 as SNEGSKA (reference sequence). This chain's CDR3 is CSARGGRRFEQYF. The DNA of the CDR3 is TGCAGTGCTAGGGGGGGACGACGTTTCGAGCAGTACTTC.

There are a few counts of this clonotype. This rearrangement joins TRBV24-1 to TRBJ1-1; the D is unclear. The germline V and J ends were trimmed by 4 bases and 4 bases, with 9 bases remaining between them. CDR3 size: 13 residues. From germline, CDR1 is KGHDR and CDR2 SFDVKD. For the CDR3, the DNA is TGTGCCACCAGTGACCTCAGTGGCACTGAAGCTTTCTTT. This sequence encodes CATSDLSGTEAFF.

The sample holds many counts of this clonotype. This chain links TRBV7-3 with TRBJ2-1; D possibly matches TRBD1 or TRBD2 (6 bases each). Germline CDR1 is SGHTA and CDR2 is FQGTGA. Trimming left V 3 bases short and J 0 bases short, with 12 bases between. This CDR3 has 16 residues. The CDR3 coding sequence is TGTGCCAGCAGCTTCGGGGGCCACAGCTCCTACAATGAGCAGTTCTTC. Amino acid sequence: CASSFGGHSSYNEQFF. Together with reference TRBV7-3 and TRBJ2-1, the CDR3 gives the full variable domain: GAGVSQTPSNKVTEKGKYVELRCDPISGHTALYWYRQSLGQGPEFLIYFQGTGAADDSGLPNDRFFAVRPEGSVSTLKIQRTERGDSAVYLCASSFGGHSSYNEQFFGPGTRLTVL.

This clonotype was observed at least ten times. The chain recombines TRBV5-1 with TRBJ1-1; no clear D. This CDR3 spans 14 amino acids. With 3 bases removed from V and 3 bases from J, the gap between germline ends came to 12 bases. Germline values: CDR1 SGHRS, CDR2 YFSETQ. The CDR3 sequence: CASSSFRWDTEAFF. The CDR3 region has the DNA TGCGCCAGCAGCTCATTTCGGTGGGACACTGAAGCTTTCTTT.

This clonotype showed up many times. The rearrangement links TRBV7-9 to TRBJ1-5; D gene ambiguous. The CDR3 runs 13 residues. Between the trimmed V and J ends, which lost 5 bases and 5 bases, there was a span of 10 bases. Germline CDR1 is SEHNR and CDR2 is FQNEAQ (reference sequence). CDR3 amino acids: CASSPGEYQPQHF. CDR3 nucleotides: TGTGCCAGCAGCCCTGGGGAGTATCAGCCCCAGCATTTT.